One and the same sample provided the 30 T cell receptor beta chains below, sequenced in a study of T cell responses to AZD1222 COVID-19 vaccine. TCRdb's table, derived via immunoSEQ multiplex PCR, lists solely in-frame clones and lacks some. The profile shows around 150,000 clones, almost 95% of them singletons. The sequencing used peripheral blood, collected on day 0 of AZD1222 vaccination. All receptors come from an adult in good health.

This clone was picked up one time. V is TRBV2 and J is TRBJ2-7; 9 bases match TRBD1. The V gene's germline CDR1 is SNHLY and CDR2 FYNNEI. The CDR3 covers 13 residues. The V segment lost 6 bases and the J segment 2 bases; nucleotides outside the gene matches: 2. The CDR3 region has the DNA TGTGCCAGCAGCTGGACAGGGGCCTACGAGCAGTACTTC. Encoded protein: CASSWTGAYEQYF. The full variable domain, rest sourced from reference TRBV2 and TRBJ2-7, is EPEVTQTPSHQVTQMGQEVILRCVPISNHLYFYWYRQILGQKVEFLVSFYNNEISEKSEIFDDQFSVERPDGSNFTLKIRSTKLEDSAMYFCASSWTGAYEQYFGPGTRLTVT.

The CDR3, as DNA: TGTGCCAGCAGCAGAGACAGAGGGAATGAAAAACTGTTTTTT. Translation gives CASSRDRGNEKLFF. V gene TRBV2 combines with J gene TRBJ1-4, with D possibly TRBD1 on 5 matching bases. Deletions cut 6 bases from V and 5 bases from J, with 13 bases between. CDR1 and CDR2 from the germline V gene are SNHLY and FYNNEI. The CDR3 has 14 residues.

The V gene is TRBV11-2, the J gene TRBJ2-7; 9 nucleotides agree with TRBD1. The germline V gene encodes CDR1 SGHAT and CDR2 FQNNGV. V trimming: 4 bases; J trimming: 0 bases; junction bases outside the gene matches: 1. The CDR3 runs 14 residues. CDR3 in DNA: TGTGCCAGCAGCTCGGGACAGGGCTCCTACGAGCAGTACTTC. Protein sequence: CASSSGQGSYEQYF. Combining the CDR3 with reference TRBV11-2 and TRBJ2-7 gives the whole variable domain EAGVAQSPRYKIIEKRQSVAFWCNPISGHATLYWYQQILGQGPKLLIQFQNNGVVDDSQLPKDRFSAERLKGVDSTLKIQPAKLEDSAVYLCASSSGQGSYEQYFGPGTRLTVT.

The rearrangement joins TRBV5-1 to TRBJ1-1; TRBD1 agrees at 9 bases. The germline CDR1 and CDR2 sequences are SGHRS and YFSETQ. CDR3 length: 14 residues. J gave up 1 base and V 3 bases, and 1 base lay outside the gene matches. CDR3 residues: CASSWTGENTEAFF. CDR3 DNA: TGCGCCAGCAGCTGGACAGGGGAGAACACTGAAGCTTTCTTT. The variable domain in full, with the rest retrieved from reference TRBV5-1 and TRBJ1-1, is KAGVTQTPRYLIKTRGQQVTLSCSPISGHRSVSWYQQTPGQGLQFLFEYFSETQRNKGNFPGRFSGRQFSNSRSEMNVSTLELGDSALYLCASSWTGENTEAFFGQGTRLTVV.

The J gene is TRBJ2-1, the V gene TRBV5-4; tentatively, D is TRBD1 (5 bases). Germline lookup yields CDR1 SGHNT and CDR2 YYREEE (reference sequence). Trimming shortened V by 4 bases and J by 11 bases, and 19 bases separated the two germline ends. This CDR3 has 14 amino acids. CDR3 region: CASSPSRVSGKQFF. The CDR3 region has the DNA TGTGCCAGCAGCCCCAGCAGGGTCAGTGGCAAGCAGTTCTTC.

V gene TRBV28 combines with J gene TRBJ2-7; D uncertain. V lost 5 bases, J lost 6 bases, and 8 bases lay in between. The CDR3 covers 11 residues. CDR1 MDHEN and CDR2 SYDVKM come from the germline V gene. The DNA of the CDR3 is TGTGCCAGCAGTCCATACGTCGAGCAGTACTTC. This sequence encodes CASSPYVEQYF.

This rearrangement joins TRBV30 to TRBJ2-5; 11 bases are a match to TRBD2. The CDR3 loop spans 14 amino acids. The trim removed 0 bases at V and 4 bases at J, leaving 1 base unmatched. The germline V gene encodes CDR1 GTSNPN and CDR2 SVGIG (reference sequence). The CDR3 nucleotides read TGTGCCTGGAGTGTACTAGCGGGGGTAGAGACCCAGTACTTC. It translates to CAWSVLAGVETQYF. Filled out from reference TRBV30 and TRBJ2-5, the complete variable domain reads SQTIHQWPATLVQPVGSPLSLECTVEGTSNPNLYWYRQAAGRGLQLLFYSVGIGQISSEVPQNLSASRPQDRQFILSSKKLLLSDSGFYLCAWSVLAGVETQYFGPGTRLLVL.

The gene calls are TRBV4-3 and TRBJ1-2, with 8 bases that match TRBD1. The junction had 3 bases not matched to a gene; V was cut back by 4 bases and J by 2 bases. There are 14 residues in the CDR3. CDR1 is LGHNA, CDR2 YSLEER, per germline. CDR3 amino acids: CASSLGQGNYGYTF. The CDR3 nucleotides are TGCGCCAGCAGCCTAGGACAGGGAAACTATGGCTACACCTTC.

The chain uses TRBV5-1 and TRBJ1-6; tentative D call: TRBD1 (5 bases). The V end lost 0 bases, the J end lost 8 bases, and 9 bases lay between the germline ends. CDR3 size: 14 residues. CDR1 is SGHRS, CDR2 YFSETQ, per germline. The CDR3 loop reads CASSLAGTDSPLHF. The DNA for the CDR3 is TGCGCCAGCAGCTTGGCCGGGACGGATTCACCCCTCCACTTT.

DNA of the CDR3: TGCAGCGCTACCCGAGGGATCACGGAAGCTTTCTTT. This gives the protein CSATRGITEAFF. The chain carries TRBV29-1 and TRBJ1-1; no clear D. The CDR3 contains 12 residues. Germline V gene sequence: CDR1 SQVTM, CDR2 ANQGSEA. The V end was cut by 7 bases, the J end by 8 bases, with 17 bases between. The full variable domain, with the rest looked up from reference TRBV29-1 and TRBJ1-1, is SAVISQKPSRDICQRGTSLTIQCQVDSQVTMMFWYRQQPGQSLTLIATANQGSEATYESGFVIDKFPISRPNLTFSTLTVSNMSPEDSSIYLCSATRGITEAFFGQGTRLTVV.

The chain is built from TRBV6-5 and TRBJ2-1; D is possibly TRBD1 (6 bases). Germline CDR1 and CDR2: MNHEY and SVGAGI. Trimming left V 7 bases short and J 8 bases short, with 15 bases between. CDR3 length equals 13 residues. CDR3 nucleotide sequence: TGTGCCAGCACCTCAACCAGGGGAGATGAGCAGTTCTTC. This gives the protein CASTSTRGDEQFF.

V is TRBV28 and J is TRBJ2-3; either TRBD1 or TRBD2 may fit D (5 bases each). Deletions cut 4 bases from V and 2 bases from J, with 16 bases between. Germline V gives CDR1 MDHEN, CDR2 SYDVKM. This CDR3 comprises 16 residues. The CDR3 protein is CASSSGPLGVTDTQYF. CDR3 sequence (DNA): TGTGCCAGCAGTTCGGGACCTCTGGGGGTCACAGATACGCAGTATTTT.

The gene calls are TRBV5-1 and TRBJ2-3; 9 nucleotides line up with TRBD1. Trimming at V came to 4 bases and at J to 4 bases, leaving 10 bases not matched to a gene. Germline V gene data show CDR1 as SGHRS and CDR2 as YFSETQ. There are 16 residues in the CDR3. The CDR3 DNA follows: TGCGCCAGCAGCCCGGGACCGGGACAGGGCGCAGATACGCAGTATTTT. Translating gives CASSPGPGQGADTQYF.

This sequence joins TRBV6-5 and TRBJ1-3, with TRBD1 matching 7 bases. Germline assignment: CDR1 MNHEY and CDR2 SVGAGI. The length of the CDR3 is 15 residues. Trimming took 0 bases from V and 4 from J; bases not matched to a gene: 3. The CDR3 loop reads CASSYSQGDGNTIYF. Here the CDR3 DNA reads TGTGCCAGCAGTTACTCGCAGGGGGACGGAAACACCATATATTTT.

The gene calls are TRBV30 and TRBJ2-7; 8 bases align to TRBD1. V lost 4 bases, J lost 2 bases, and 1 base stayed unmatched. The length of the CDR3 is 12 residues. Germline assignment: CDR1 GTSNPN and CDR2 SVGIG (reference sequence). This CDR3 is CAWNRGTYEQYF. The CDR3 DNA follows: TGTGCCTGGAACAGGGGGACCTACGAGCAGTACTTC.

This CDR3 is CASSYSRGYGYTF. The CDR3 DNA reads TGTGCCAGCAGTTACAGCAGAGGCTATGGCTACACCTTC. This chain uses TRBV6-2 or TRBV6-3 with TRBJ1-2; D remains ambiguous. The germline V gene encodes CDR1 MNHEY and CDR2 SVGEGT. The CDR3 has 13 residues. V dropped 2 bases and J dropped 4 bases, with 8 bases sitting between them.

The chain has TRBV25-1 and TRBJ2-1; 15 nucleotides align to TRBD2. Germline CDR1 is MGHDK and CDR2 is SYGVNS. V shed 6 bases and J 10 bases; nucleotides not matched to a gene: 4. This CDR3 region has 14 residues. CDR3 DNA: TGTGCCAGCAGGGGACTAGCGGGAGGCGGGGAGCAGTTCTTC. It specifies CASRGLAGGGEQFF.

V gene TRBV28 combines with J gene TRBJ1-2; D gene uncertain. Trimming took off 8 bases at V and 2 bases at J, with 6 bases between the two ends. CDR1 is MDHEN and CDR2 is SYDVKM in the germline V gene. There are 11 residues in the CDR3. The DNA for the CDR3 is TGTGCCAGCGTGGAGAACTATGGCTACACCTTC. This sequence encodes CASVENYGYTF.

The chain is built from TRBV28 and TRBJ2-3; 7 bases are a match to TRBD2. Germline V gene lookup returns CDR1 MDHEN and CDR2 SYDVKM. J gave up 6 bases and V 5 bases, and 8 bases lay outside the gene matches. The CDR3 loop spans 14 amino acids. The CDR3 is CASSGREPRDTQYF. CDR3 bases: TGTGCCAGCAGTGGGCGGGAGCCTCGGGATACGCAGTATTTT.

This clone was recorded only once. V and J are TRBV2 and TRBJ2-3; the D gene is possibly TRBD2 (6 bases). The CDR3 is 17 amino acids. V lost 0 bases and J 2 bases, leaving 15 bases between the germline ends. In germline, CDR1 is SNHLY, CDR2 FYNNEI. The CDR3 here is CASSEARTTLYTDTQYF. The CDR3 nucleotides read TGTGCCAGCAGTGAAGCGAGGACTACTCTCTACACAGATACGCAGTATTTT.

The CDR3 spells CASSSGSAGQETQYF. The CDR3, as DNA: TGTGCCAGCAGCTCAGGGTCCGCGGGGCAAGAGACCCAGTACTTC. The V and J genes are TRBV5-6 and TRBJ2-5; TRBD2 is a possible D gene (6 bases). Germline values: CDR1 SGHDT, CDR2 YYEEEE. Trimming left V 3 bases short and J 2 bases short, with 14 bases between. The CDR3 totals 15 residues.

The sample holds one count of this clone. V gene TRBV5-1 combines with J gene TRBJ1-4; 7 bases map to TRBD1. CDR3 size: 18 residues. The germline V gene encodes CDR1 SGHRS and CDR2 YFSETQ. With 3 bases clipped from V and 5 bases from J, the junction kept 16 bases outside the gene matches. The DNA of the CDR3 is TGCGCCAGCAGCTCCGAGCGACAGGGCTTGAGGATAAATGAAAAACTGTTTTTT. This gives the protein CASSSERQGLRINEKLFF. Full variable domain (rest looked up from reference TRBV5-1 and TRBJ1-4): KAGVTQTPRYLIKTRGQQVTLSCSPISGHRSVSWYQQTPGQGLQFLFEYFSETQRNKGNFPGRFSGRQFSNSRSEMNVSTLELGDSALYLCASSSERQGLRINEKLFFGSGTQLSVL.

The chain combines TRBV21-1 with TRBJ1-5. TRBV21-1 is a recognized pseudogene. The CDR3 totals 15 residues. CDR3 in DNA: TGTGCCAGCAGCAAAGACCGGGGCCGCTGGCAGCCCCAGCATTTT. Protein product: CASSKDRGRWQPQHF.

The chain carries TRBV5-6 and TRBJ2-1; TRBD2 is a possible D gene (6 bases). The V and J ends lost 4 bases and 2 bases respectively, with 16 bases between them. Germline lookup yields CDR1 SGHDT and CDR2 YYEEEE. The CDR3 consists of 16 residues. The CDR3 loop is CASSILADRTYNEQFF. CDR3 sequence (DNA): TGTGCCAGCAGCATATTAGCGGACCGGACCTACAATGAGCAGTTCTTC.

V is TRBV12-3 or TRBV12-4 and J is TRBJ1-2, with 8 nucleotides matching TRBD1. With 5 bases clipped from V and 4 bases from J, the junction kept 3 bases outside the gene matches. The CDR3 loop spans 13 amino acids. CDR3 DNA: TGTGCCAGCAGTCGGGACAGGTCCTATGGCTACACCTTC. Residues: CASSRDRSYGYTF.

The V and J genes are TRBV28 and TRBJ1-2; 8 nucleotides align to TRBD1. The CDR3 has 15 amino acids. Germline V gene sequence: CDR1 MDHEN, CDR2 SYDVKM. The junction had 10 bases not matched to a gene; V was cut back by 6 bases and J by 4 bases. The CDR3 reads CASSLTGGIGYGYTF. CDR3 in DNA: TGTGCCAGCAGCCTTACAGGGGGAATTGGCTATGGCTACACCTTC.

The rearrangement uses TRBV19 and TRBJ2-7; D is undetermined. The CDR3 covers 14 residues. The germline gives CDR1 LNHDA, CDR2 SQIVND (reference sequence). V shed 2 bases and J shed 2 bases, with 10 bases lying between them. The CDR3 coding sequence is TGTGCCAGTAGTATATCTCGGTTTGCCTACGAGCAGTACTTC. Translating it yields CASSISRFAYEQYF.

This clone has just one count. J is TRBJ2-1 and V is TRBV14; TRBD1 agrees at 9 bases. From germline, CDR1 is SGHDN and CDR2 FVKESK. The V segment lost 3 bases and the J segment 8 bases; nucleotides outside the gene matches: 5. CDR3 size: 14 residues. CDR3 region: CASSQTGGGYEQFF. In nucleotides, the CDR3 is TGTGCCAGCAGCCAGACAGGGGGAGGATATGAGCAGTTCTTC.

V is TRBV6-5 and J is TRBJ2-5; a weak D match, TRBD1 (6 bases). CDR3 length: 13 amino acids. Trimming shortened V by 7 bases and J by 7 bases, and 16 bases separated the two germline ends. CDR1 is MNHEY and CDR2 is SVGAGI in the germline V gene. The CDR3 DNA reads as TGTGCCAGCACCCCCAGGACAGTCGGGACCCAGTACTTC. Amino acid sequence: CASTPRTVGTQYF.

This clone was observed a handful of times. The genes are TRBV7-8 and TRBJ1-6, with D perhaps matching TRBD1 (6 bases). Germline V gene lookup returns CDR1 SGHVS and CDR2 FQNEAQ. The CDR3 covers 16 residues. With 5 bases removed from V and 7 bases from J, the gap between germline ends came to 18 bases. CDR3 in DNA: TGTGCCAGCAGCGCAGCCAGGGGCGCTTGGAATTCACCCCTCCACTTT. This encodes CASSAARGAWNSPLHF.